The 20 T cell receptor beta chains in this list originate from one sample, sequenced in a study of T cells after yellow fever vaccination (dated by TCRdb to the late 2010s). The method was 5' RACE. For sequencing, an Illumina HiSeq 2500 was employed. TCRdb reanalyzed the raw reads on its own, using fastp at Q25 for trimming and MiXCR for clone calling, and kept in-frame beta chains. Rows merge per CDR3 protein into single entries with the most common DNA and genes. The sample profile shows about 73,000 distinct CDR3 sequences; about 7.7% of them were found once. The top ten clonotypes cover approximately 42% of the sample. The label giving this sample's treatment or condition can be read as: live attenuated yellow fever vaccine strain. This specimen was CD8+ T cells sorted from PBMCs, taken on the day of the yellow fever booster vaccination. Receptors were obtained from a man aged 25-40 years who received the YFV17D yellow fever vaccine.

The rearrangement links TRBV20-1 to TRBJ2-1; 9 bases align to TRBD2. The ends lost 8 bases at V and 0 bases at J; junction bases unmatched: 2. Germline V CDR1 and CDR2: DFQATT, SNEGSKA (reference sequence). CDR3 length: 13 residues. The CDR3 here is CSHSGSSYNEQFF. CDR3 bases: TGCAGTCATAGCGGGAGCTCCTACAATGAGCAGTTCTTC.

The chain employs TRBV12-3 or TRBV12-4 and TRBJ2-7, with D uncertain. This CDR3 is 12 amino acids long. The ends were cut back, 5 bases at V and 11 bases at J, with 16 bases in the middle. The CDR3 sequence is CASSLRSTSEYF. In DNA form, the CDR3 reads TGTGCCAGCAGTCTTAGGTCTACCTCGGAGTACTTC.

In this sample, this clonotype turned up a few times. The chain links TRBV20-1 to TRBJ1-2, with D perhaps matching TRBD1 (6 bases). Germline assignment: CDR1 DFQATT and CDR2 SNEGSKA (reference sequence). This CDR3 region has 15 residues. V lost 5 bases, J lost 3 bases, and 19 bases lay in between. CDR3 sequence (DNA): TGCAGTGCTTTAAGAGCAGGGGAACTCGACTATGGCTACACCTTC. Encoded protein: CSALRAGELDYGYTF.

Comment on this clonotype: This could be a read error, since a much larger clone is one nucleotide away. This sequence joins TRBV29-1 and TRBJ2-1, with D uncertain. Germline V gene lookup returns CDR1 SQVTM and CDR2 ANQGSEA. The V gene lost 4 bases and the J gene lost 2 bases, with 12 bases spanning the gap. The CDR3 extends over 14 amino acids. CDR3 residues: CSVVLTDPYNEQFF. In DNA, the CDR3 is TGCAGCGTTGTCTTGACGGACCCCTACAATGAGCAGTTCTTC.

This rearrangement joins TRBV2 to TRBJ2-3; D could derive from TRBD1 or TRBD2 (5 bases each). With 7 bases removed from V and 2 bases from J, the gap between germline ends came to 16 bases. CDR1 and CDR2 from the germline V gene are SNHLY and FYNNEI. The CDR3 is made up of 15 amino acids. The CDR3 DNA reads TGTGCCAGCATGGGGGACCTTATAACCACAGATACGCAGTATTTT. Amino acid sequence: CASMGDLITTDTQYF.

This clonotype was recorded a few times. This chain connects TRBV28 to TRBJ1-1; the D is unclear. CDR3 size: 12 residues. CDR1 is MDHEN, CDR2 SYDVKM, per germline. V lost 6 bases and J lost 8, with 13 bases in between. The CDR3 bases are TGTGCCAGCAGCGCAAGCCCAGAAGAAGCTTTCTTT. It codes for CASSASPEEAFF.

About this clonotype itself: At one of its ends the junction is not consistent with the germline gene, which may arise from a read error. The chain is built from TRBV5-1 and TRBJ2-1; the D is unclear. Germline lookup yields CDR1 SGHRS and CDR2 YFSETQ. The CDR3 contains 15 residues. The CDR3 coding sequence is TGCGCCAGCATCTTGGGGATCCCCTCCTACAATGAGCAGTTCTTC. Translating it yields CASILGIPSYNEQFF.

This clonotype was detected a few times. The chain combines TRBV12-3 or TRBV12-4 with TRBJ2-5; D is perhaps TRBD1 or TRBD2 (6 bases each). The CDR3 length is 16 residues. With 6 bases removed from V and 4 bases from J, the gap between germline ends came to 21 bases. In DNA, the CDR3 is TGTGCCAGCAGGCTTGGAGGGGGTGGGTTCTCAGAGACCCAGTACTTC. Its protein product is CASRLGGGGFSETQYF.

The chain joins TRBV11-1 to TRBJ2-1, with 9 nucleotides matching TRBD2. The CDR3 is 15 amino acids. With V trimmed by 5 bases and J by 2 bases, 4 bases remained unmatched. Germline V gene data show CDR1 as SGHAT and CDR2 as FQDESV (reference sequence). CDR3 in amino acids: CASSGTSGPYNEQFF. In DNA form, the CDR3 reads TGTGCCAGCAGCGGTACTAGCGGGCCCTACAATGAGCAGTTCTTC.

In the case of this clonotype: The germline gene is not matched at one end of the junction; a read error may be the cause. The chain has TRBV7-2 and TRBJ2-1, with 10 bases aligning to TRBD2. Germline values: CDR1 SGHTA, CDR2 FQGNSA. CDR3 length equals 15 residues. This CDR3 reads CAGSPTSGYYNEQFF. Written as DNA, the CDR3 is TGTGCCGGCAGTCCGACTAGCGGGTACTACAATGAGCAGTTCTTC.

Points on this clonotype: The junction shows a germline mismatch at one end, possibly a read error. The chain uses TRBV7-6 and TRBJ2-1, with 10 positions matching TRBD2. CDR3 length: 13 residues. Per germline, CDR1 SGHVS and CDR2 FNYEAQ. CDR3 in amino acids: CDSTLAGDNEQFF. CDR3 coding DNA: TGTGACAGCACGCTAGCGGGGGACAATGAGCAGTTCTTC. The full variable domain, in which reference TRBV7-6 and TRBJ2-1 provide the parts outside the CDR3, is GAGVSQSPRYKVTKRGQDVALRCDPISGHVSLYWYRQALGQGPEFLTYFNYEAQQDKSGLPNDRFSAERPEGSISTLTIQRTEQRDSAMYRCDSTLAGDNEQFFGPGTRLTVL.

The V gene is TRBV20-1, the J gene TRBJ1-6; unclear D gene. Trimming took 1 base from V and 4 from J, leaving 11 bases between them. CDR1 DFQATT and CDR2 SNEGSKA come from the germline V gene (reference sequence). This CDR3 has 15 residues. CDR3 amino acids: CSARGAGNYNSPLHF. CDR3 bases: TGCAGTGCTAGAGGGGCGGGGAATTATAATTCACCCCTCCACTTT.

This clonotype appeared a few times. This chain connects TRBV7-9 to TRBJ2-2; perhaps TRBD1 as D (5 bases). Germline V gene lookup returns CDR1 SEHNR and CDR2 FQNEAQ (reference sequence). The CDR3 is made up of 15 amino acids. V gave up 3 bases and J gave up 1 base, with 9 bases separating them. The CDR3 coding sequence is TGTGCCAGCAGCTTCAGGGCATGGAACACCGGGGAGCTGTTTTTT. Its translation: CASSFRAWNTGELFF.

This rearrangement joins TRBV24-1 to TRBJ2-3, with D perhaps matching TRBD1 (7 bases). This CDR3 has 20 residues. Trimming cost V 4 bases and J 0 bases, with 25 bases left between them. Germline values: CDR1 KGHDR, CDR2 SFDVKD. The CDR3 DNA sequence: TGTGCCACCAGTGACCACGACCCCACCGACAGGGAGGCTAGCACAGATACGCAGTATTTT. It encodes CATSDHDPTDREASTDTQYF.

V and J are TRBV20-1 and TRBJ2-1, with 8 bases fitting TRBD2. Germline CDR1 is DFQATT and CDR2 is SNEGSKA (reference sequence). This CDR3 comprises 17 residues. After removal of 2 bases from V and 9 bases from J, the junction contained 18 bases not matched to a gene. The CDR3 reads CSARPSSGPALGGEQFF. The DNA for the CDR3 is TGCAGTGCTAGACCTTCTAGCGGGCCCGCGCTTGGGGGTGAGCAGTTCTTC.

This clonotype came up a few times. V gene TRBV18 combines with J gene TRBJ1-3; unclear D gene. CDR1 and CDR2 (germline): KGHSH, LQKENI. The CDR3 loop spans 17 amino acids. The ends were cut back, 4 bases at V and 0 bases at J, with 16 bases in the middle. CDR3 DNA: TGTGCCAGCTCACACTCTAACTCGGCGTCCTCTGGAAACACCATATATTTT. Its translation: CASSHSNSASSGNTIYF.

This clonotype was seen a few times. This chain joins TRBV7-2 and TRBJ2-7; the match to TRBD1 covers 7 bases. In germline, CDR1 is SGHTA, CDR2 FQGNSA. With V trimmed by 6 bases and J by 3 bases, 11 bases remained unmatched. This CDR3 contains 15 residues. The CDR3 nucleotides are TGTGCCAGCAGACCGACAGGGATCCCCGACTACGAGCAGTACTTC. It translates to CASRPTGIPDYEQYF.

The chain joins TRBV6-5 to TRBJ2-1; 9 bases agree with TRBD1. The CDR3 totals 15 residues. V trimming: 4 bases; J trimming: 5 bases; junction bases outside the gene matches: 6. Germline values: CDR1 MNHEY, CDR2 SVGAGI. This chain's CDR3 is CASSSPGQGNNEQFF. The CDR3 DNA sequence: TGTGCCAGCAGTTCCCCGGGACAGGGCAACAATGAGCAGTTCTTC.

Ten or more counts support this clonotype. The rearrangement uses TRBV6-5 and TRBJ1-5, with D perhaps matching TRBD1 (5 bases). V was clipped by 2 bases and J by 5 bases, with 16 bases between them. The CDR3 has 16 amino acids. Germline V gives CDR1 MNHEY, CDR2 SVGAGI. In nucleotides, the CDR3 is TGTGCCAGCAGTTACCAGGTTGGGGGGTACGATCAGCCCCAGCATTTT. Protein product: CASSYQVGGYDQPQHF.

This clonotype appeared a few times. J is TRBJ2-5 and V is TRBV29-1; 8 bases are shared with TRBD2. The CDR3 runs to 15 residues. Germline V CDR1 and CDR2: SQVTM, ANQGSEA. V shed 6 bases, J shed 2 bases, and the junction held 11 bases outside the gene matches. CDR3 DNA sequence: TGCAGCGTATTGACTAGCGTTATGCCACAAGAGACCCAGTACTTC. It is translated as CSVLTSVMPQETQYF. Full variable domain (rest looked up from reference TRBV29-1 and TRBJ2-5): SAVISQKPSRDICQRGTSLTIQCQVDSQVTMMFWYRQQPGQSLTLIATANQGSEATYESGFVIDKFPISRPNLTFSTLTVSNMSPEDSSIYLCSVLTSVMPQETQYFGPGTRLLVL.